What follows are 26 T cell receptor beta chains derived from one specimen sequenced in a study of Graves' ophthalmopathy and Graves' hyperthyroidism. As the template, RNA transcripts were used to amplify TCR beta CDR3 regions. First-round RT-PCR relied on HTBI primers, and a second-round multiplex PCR came next. TCRdb itself ran the multiplex PCR reads through MiXCR, one entry per CDR3 protein. The table lists about 390,000 distinct CDR3 sequences, roughly 17% of them singletons, with 2.4% in the top ten. Specimen: peripheral blood. These receptors originate from an adult woman with stable Graves' hyperthyroidism.

In this sample, this clonotype turned up many times. V is TRBV12-5 and J is TRBJ2-7, with D possibly matching TRBD1 (6 bases). Trimming pared 4 bases from V and 5 bases from J, leaving 12 bases between. The CDR3 sequence is 13 residues long. The V gene's germline CDR1 is LGHNT and CDR2 FRNRAP. The CDR3 reads CASGSVSGDEQYF. DNA of the CDR3: TGTGCTAGTGGTTCCGTCTCAGGGGACGAGCAGTACTTC.

This clonotype was seen at least ten times. V gene TRBV28 combines with J gene TRBJ2-5, with D unclear. Germline CDR1 MDHEN, CDR2 SYDVKM. This CDR3 is built from 15 residues. V was clipped by 6 bases and J by 0 bases, with 14 bases between them. The CDR3 reads CASRSRRTDQETQYF. CDR3 DNA sequence: TGTGCCAGCAGATCCAGACGGACGGACCAAGAGACCCAGTACTTC.

Ten or more counts support this clonotype. V and J are TRBV10-3 and TRBJ2-2, with TRBD2 matching 10 bases. Unmatched junction bases numbered 2, after V lost 10 bases and J lost 3 bases. Per germline, CDR1 ENHRY and CDR2 SYGVKD. The CDR3 totals 13 residues. CDR3 loop: CATTSGDTGELFF. The CDR3, as DNA: TGTGCCACCACTAGCGGGGACACCGGGGAGCTGTTTTTT.

Many counts were recorded for this clonotype. This is likely a read error, given that the CDR3 carries no conserved phenylalanine or tryptophan at its end. The chain uses TRBV6-5 and TRBJ2-5; tentatively, D is TRBD2 (5 bases). Looked up from germline, CDR1 is MNHEY and CDR2 is SVGAGI. The ends were cut back, 4 bases at V and 7 bases at J, with 16 bases in the middle. The CDR3 extends over 14 amino acids. The CDR3 loop is CASSSPRKSGTQYS. As DNA, the CDR3 is TGTGCCAGCAGTTCCCCCCGGAAGAGCGGGACCCAGTACTCC.

This clonotype was seen at least ten times. The gene calls are TRBV12-3 or TRBV12-4 and TRBJ1-2; D not resolved. The germline V and J ends were trimmed by 5 bases and 1 base, with 11 bases remaining between them. This CDR3 contains 14 residues. CDR3 amino acids: CASSVVGVNYGYTF. CDR3 in DNA: TGTGCCAGCAGTGTAGTGGGCGTTAACTATGGCTACACCTTC.

This clonotype was seen ten or more times. The gene calls are TRBV5-1 and TRBJ2-7; TRBD1 aligns across 7 bases. The CDR3 is 14 amino acids. Losses at the gene ends were 2 bases for V and 7 bases for J; bases not matched to a gene: 9. CDR1 is SGHRS, CDR2 YFSETQ, per germline. The CDR3 region has the DNA TGCGCCAGCAGCTTAACAGGGGAAGAAGAGGAGCAGTACTTC. Translation gives CASSLTGEEEEQYF.

The chain employs TRBV6-1 and TRBJ2-2, with 9 bases matching TRBD1. This CDR3 has 16 residues. The V gene's germline CDR1 is MNHNS and CDR2 SASEGT. The junction had 9 bases not matched to a gene; V was cut back by 5 bases and J by 5 bases. In DNA form, the CDR3 reads TGTGCCAGCAGTACCACAGGGGGCGCTGGGACCGGGGAGCTGTTTTTT. Its protein is CASSTTGGAGTGELFF.

This clonotype was detected many times. The chain is built from TRBV29-1 and TRBJ2-5; D uncertain. In germline, CDR1 is SQVTM, CDR2 ANQGSEA. V was pared by 4 bases and J by 4 bases, with 10 bases between. There are 12 residues in the CDR3. The CDR3: CSVVPNGETQYF. CDR3 in DNA: TGCAGCGTTGTCCCCAACGGAGAGACCCAGTACTTC.

This clonotype was seen repeatedly, ten times or more. The chain employs TRBV11-2 and TRBJ1-1; D is possibly TRBD1 (6 bases). The CDR3 spans 13 residues. The ends were cut back, 6 bases at V and 6 bases at J, with 14 bases in the middle. Per the germline V gene, CDR1 is SGHAT and CDR2 is FQNNGV. CDR3 region: CASRETGSAEAFF. The CDR3 nucleotides read TGTGCCAGCAGAGAAACAGGGAGCGCTGAAGCTTTCTTT. Variable domain in full (rest from reference TRBV11-2 and TRBJ1-1): EAGVAQSPRYKIIEKRQSVAFWCNPISGHATLYWYQQILGQGPKLLIQFQNNGVVDDSQLPKDRFSAERLKGVDSTLKIQPAKLEDSAVYLCASRETGSAEAFFGQGTRLTVV.

This clonotype was counted many times. V and J are TRBV4-1 and TRBJ2-7; D is unclear. The CDR3 contains 14 residues. V lost 2 bases and J 4 bases, leaving 12 bases between the germline ends. The germline CDR1 and CDR2 sequences are MGHRA and YSYEKL. CDR3 residues: CASSQRAVGYEQYF. CDR3 nucleotides: TGCGCCAGCAGCCAAAGAGCAGTAGGTTACGAGCAGTACTTC.

This clonotype showed up many times. The chain employs TRBV10-3 and TRBJ1-2; 9 positions agree with TRBD1. Germline V CDR1 and CDR2: ENHRY, SYGVKD. Trimming cost V 0 bases and J 6 bases; bases outside gene matches: 5. The CDR3 has 15 amino acids. CDR3 amino acids: CAISESETGGNGYTF. CDR3 DNA sequence: TGTGCCATCAGTGAGTCAGAGACAGGGGGGAATGGCTACACCTTC.

The V and J genes are TRBV20-1 and TRBJ1-1, with a possible D match to TRBD1 (5 bases). CDR1 DFQATT and CDR2 SNEGSKA come from the germline V gene (reference sequence). The CDR3 has 14 residues. V lost 6 bases, J lost 0 bases, and 14 bases lay in between. CDR3 sequence: CSATDGALNTEAFF. CDR3 in DNA: TGCAGTGCGACGGACGGGGCCTTGAACACTGAAGCTTTCTTT.

This clonotype has ten or more counts. The V and J genes are TRBV20-1 and TRBJ2-2; TRBD2 matches 10 bases. J lost 4 bases, V lost 5 bases, and 4 bases had no gene match. Germline V gene sequence: CDR1 DFQATT, CDR2 SNEGSKA (reference sequence). The CDR3 covers 14 residues. The CDR3 is CSALTSGTTGELFF. CDR3 bases: TGCAGTGCTTTAACTAGCGGGACCACCGGGGAGCTGTTTTTT.

This clonotype came up many times. The V gene is TRBV7-8, the J gene TRBJ1-1; tentative D call: TRBD1 (5 bases). The V end was cut by 7 bases, the J end by 1 base, with 16 bases between. The CDR3 loop spans 15 amino acids. Germline-derived CDR1 and CDR2 are SGHVS and FQNEAQ. CDR3 sequence (DNA): TGTGCCAGCATCCCACCCAGGGCTTCGAACACTGAAGCTTTCTTT. This translates into CASIPPRASNTEAFF.

This clonotype has a count of ten or more. The V gene is TRBV7-2, the J gene TRBJ1-2; the D is unclear. CDR3 length: 15 residues. Germline CDR1 SGHTA, CDR2 FQGNSA. V lost 1 base and J 6 bases, leaving 15 bases between the germline ends. CDR3 DNA sequence: TGTGCCAGCAGCTTAGAGAGTCCGAGAAAAGATGGCTACACCTTC. Translation: CASSLESPRKDGYTF.

Regarding this clonotype: A much larger clone sits a single nucleotide away, making a read error possible. The CDR3 region has the DNA TGCGCCAGCAGCGTCTGGACAGGGGGCGACACCGGGGAGCTGTTTTTT. It encodes CASSVWTGGDTGELFF. The chain couples TRBV5-1 to TRBJ2-2; 11 bases map to TRBD1. This CDR3 is built from 16 residues. V shed 4 bases and J 3 bases; nucleotides not matched to a gene: 5. Germline values: CDR1 SGHRS, CDR2 YFSETQ.

Concerning this clonotype itself: A much more abundant neighbour one base away suggests this may be a read error. This chain links TRBV27 with TRBJ2-7, with TRBD1 matching 9 bases. CDR1 and CDR2 from the germline V gene are MNHEY and SMNVEV (reference sequence). The V segment lost 8 bases and the J segment 3 bases; nucleotides outside the gene matches: 2. The CDR3 sequence is 12 residues long. CDR3 nucleotides: TGTGCCAGCTGGGACAGGGTCTACGAGCAGTACTTC. This gives the protein CASWDRVYEQYF.

The chain combines TRBV6-2 or TRBV6-3 with TRBJ1-5; D is unresolved. Between the trimmed V and J ends, which lost 7 bases and 3 bases, there was a span of 13 bases. The CDR3 is 14 residues long. CDR1 is MNHEY and CDR2 is SVGEGT in the germline V gene. For the CDR3, the DNA is TGTGCCAGCAACCCGGACGGGTACAATCAGCCCCAGCATTTT. Residues: CASNPDGYNQPQHF.

In its sample, this clonotype was seen many times. The chain's CDR3 is CASSRNIVGLYEQYF. The CDR3 DNA reads TGTGCCAGCAGCCGGAACATCGTGGGCCTTTACGAGCAGTACTTC. This rearrangement joins TRBV3-1 to TRBJ2-7; unclear D gene. There are 15 residues in the CDR3. The V gene lost 4 bases and the J gene lost 4 bases, with 17 bases spanning the gap. Germline assignment: CDR1 LGHDT and CDR2 YNNKEL (reference sequence).

This clonotype was recorded at least ten times. V gene TRBV15 combines with J gene TRBJ2-4; D is perhaps TRBD1 or TRBD2 (5 bases each). The germline V gene encodes CDR1 LNHNV and CDR2 YYDKDF (reference sequence). The V gene lost 2 bases and the J gene lost 5 bases, with 25 bases spanning the gap. The CDR3 loop spans 19 amino acids. This CDR3 reads CATSRSPRVSSQGENIQYF. DNA of the CDR3: TGTGCCACCAGCAGATCGCCCCGGGTCTCTAGTCAGGGAGAAAACATTCAGTACTTC.

The table lists this clonotype with a few counts. The J gene is TRBJ2-7, the V gene TRBV11-1; 7 nucleotides line up with TRBD2. The CDR3 length is 18 residues. The germline gives CDR1 SGHAT, CDR2 FQDESV (reference sequence). Trimming at V came to 5 bases and at J to 0 bases, leaving 16 bases not matched to a gene. In nucleotides, the CDR3 is TGTGCCAGCAGCAACCGGGATGGGCTAGCGGCGAGCTCCTACGAGCAGTACTTC. It encodes CASSNRDGLAASSYEQYF. Variable domain in full (rest from reference TRBV11-1 and TRBJ2-7): EAEVAQSPRYKITEKSQAVAFWCDPISGHATLYWYRQILGQGPELLVQFQDESVVDDSQLPKDRFSAERLKGVDSTLKIQPAELGDSAMYLCASSNRDGLAASSYEQYFGPGTRLTVT.

With respect to this clonotype: A much larger clone differs from this one at a single base, so this may be a read error. This rearrangement joins TRBV12-3 or TRBV12-4 to TRBJ2-5, with 7 bases matching TRBD1. The CDR3 sequence is 15 residues long. V gave up 3 bases and J gave up 5 bases; unmatched junction bases: 9. CDR3 DNA: TGTGCCAGCAGTTTGGGATTACAGGGGATGGAGACCCAGTACTTC. This codes for CASSLGLQGMETQYF.

This clonotype has a count of ten or more. The chain uses TRBV6-5 and TRBJ2-7; D uncertain. Trimming took off 5 bases at V and 0 bases at J, with 11 bases between the two ends. CDR3 length: 14 amino acids. Germline lookup yields CDR1 MNHEY and CDR2 SVGAGI. CDR3 sequence: CASSHVGSSYEQYF. The CDR3 DNA reads as TGTGCCAGCAGTCACGTAGGAAGCTCCTACGAGCAGTACTTC.

A few counts support this clonotype. V gene TRBV6-1 combines with J gene TRBJ2-5, with 9 bases identical to TRBD2. The CDR3 is made up of 17 amino acids. Trimming removed 3 bases from V and 2 bases from J; junction bases left unmatched: 10. Germline V gene lookup returns CDR1 MNHNS and CDR2 SASEGT. The DNA for the CDR3 is TGTGCCAGCAGTGACACCTCCTGGCTAGCGGGACAAGAGACCCAGTACTTC. Protein product: CASSDTSWLAGQETQYF.

This clonotype was recorded at least ten times. The CDR3 is CASSPDSQMYF. The CDR3 DNA is TGTGCCAGCAGTCCGGACAGCCAGATGTACTTC. This chain joins TRBV12-3 or TRBV12-4 and TRBJ2-5, with a weak D call TRBD1 (6 bases). The CDR3 sequence is 11 residues long. Trimming removed 5 bases at V and 13 bases at J, with 14 bases between.

The J gene is TRBJ2-4, the V gene TRBV6-2 or TRBV6-3, with TRBD1 as a possible D gene (6 bases). The CDR3 loop spans 19 amino acids. V was shortened by 0 bases and J by 0 bases, with 18 bases between the two germline ends. The germline gives CDR1 MNHEY, CDR2 SVGEGT. CDR3 nucleotides: TGTGCCAGCAGTTACTCGAAGACAGGTATCCACCTAGCCAAAAACATTCAGTACTTC. It codes for CASSYSKTGIHLAKNIQYF.